The following is a T cell receptor (beta chain) sequence with its context. Its antigen is as yet unknown. Method: immunoSEQ multiplex PCR; TCRdb's copy keeps in-frame clones and lacks some. The sample contains roughly 66,000 clones, about 80% of which appear only once. The data were taken from a study of radiotherapy plus CTLA-4 blockade in lung cancer. General study findings and limits: Peripheral blood showed expansion of tumor-derived TCR clones after radiotherapy and ipilimumab.

From germline, CDR1 is SNHLY and CDR2 FYNNEI. The CDR3 is 17 amino acids. Losses at the gene ends were 3 bases for V and 3 bases for J; bases not matched to a gene: 10. Material: peripheral blood, obtained from a patient treated with radiotherapy plus ipilimumab. The source is a human donor with non-small cell lung cancer who had a partial response to radiotherapy plus ipilimumab. The V gene is TRBV2, the J gene TRBJ2-5; the match to TRBD1 covers 10 bases. The CDR3 DNA sequence: TGTGCCAGCAGTGAGTTTATGAGGACAGGGGGGAAAGAGACCCAGTACTTC. Amino acid sequence: CASSEFMRTGGKETQYF.